A selection of T cell receptor beta chains follows, all from one sample in a study of response to subunit inactivated influenza vaccine. Via MiXCR, TCRdb re-called the RT-PCR reads, giving one row per CDR3 protein. The sample comprises about 800,000 distinct CDR3 sequences, around 20% of which are singletons, and about 10% rests with the top ten. This specimen was PBMCs from blood, taken more than 4 days after vaccination. All receptors derive from a man in his forties or fifties who received an inactivated influenza vaccine. The CDR3 runs from the conserved cysteine through the conserved F or W. The D gene is left open where the match is weak. A row's size may be missing; if present it is once, few, many or a size class.

v_gene	abundance	j_gene	d_gene	CDR3aa	CDR3nt
TRBV29-1	many	TRBJ2-3	-	CSARRADTQYF	TGCAGCGCTCGACGGGCAGATACGCAGTATTTT
TRBV9	few	TRBJ2-2	-	CASSVAARSDAGELFF	TGTGCCAGCAGCGTAGCCGCAAGGTCGGATGCCGGGGAGCTGTTTTTT
TRBV20-1	few	TRBJ2-7	-	CSALRPLGAAEQYF	TGCAGTGCCCTACGCCCCCTAGGGGCGGCCGAGCAGTACTTC
TRBV7-9	-	TRBJ2-7	-	CASGWGSYEQYF	TGTGCCAGCGGGTGGGGATCCTACGAGCAGTACTTC
TRBV4-3	few	TRBJ2-2	TRBD1	CASSQEGGRANTGELFF	TGCGCCAGCAGCCAAGAAGGGGGCAGGGCGAACACCGGGGAGCTGTTTTTT
TRBV6-1	-	TRBJ1-4	TRBD1	CASRTPGQGSEKLFF	TGTGCCAGCAGAACTCCGGGACAGGGGTCTGAAAAACTGTTTTTT
TRBV6-2/TRBV6-3	few	TRBJ2-3	-	CASRTPTGFSDTQYF	TGTGCCAGCAGAACACCGACCGGATTTTCAGATACGCAGTATTTT
TRBV5-1	-	TRBJ2-7	-	CASSPLRGDAYEQYF	TGCGCCAGCAGCCCCCTCAGGGGGGACGCCTACGAGCAGTACTTC
TRBV12-3/TRBV12-4	-	TRBJ2-1	-	CASGGIYNEQFF	TGTGCCAGCGGGGGTATCTACAATGAGCAGTTCTTC
TRBV10-3	-	TRBJ1-5	-	CAISESTNQPQHF	TGTGCCATCAGTGAGTCCACAAATCAGCCCCAGCATTTT
TRBV6-1	few	TRBJ2-7	-	CASSDGRRGYEQYF	TGTGCCAGCAGTGACGGGCGGCGAGGCTACGAGCAGTACTTC
TRBV21-1	once	TRBJ2-1	-	CASSQGTEYNEQFF	TGTGCCAGCAGCCAGGGGACCGAATACAATGAGCAGTTCTTC
TRBV11-2	-	TRBJ2-1	-	CASSSMTGRRHEQFF	TGTGCCAGCAGTTCCATGACAGGGAGGAGGCATGAGCAGTTCTTC
TRBV5-5	few	TRBJ2-7	-	CASTRQMSSYEQYF	TGTGCCAGCACCAGACAGATGAGCTCCTACGAGCAGTACTTC
TRBV9	few	TRBJ2-3	TRBD1	CASSKGTGGLSSTDTQYF	TGTGCCAGCAGCAAAGGGACAGGGGGCCTCTCGAGCACAGATACGCAGTATTTT
TRBV28	-	TRBJ2-7	-	CASKGGRRSLYEQYF	TGTGCCAGCAAGGGCGGACGCCGCTCTCTTTACGAGCAGTACTTC
TRBV20-1	few	TRBJ2-1	-	CSATRDSLANEQFF	TGCAGTGCCACCCGGGACTCCCTCGCCAATGAGCAGTTCTTC
TRBV18	few	TRBJ1-5	TRBD1	CASSPGQGQPQHF	TGTGCCAGCTCACCGGGACAGGGACAGCCCCAGCATTTT
TRBV4-2	-	TRBJ2-5	TRBD2	CASSQATSGGAETQYF	TGTGCCAGCAGCCAAGCGACTAGCGGGGGGGCAGAGACCCAGTACTTC
TRBV10-3	-	TRBJ2-6	TRBD1	CAISADRVGANVLTF	TGTGCCATCAGTGCGGACAGGGTCGGGGCCAACGTCCTGACTTTC
TRBV7-3	-	TRBJ2-7	-	CASRANPGPLFF	TGTGCCAGCAGAGCCAATCCGGGACCGCTCTTTTTC
TRBV10-2	few	TRBJ1-4	TRBD1	CASSETGVREKLFF	TGCGCCAGCAGTGAGACAGGGGTACGAGAAAAACTGTTTTTT
TRBV27	-	TRBJ2-7	-	CASTTYEQYF	TGTGCCAGCACCACCTACGAGCAGTACTTC
TRBV9	-	TRBJ2-1	TRBD1	CASSAGTGPFEQFF	TGTGCCAGCAGCGCCGGGACAGGCCCCTTTGAGCAGTTCTTC
TRBV29-1	-	TRBJ2-7	TRBD2	CSVEEGTSENYYEQYF	TGCAGCGTTGAGGAGGGGACTAGCGAGAATTACTACGAGCAGTACTTC
TRBV18	-	TRBJ2-3	TRBD2	CASSPLAGYSTDTQYF	TGTGCCAGCTCACCCCTAGCGGGGTACAGCACAGATACGCAGTATTTT
TRBV20-1	few	TRBJ2-5	-	CSATEGPLATQYF	TGCAGTGCTACCGAAGGACCTCTGGCTACCCAGTACTTC
TRBV5-6	few	TRBJ2-5	-	CASSLPGHPETQYF	TGTGCCAGCAGCTTGCCAGGTCATCCAGAGACCCAGTACTTC
TRBV6-1	many	TRBJ2-1	TRBD2	CAGRLAGSYNEQFF	TGTGCCGGCCGCCTAGCGGGCTCCTACAATGAGCAGTTCTTC
TRBV5-5	-	TRBJ2-2	-	CASSLGTALEGGELFF	TGTGCCAGCAGCTTGGGGACAGCCCTAGAAGGCGGGGAGCTGTTTTTT
TRBV24-1	-	TRBJ2-1	TRBD1	CATSEAGTGKSNEQFF	TGTGCCACCAGTGAAGCCGGGACAGGGAAATCGAATGAGCAGTTCTTC